The clone carrying this T cell receptor (beta chain) was recorded a few times. Its antigen is unknown. Germline loops: CDR1 MNHEY, CDR2 SVGAGI. The ends were cut back, 7 bases at V and 3 bases at J, with 10 bases in the middle. The CDR3 spans 12 residues. The sample originates from a study of T cells after posttransplantation cyclophosphamide. Treatment was busulfan-fludarabine conditioning, a marrow graft, and cyclophosphamide on days +3 and +4. Overall study results and limits: TRB overlap between skin or GI tissue T cells and blood was limited.

Assay: immunoSEQ multiplex PCR; the TCRdb copy retains only in-frame clones and omits some. Found here are a few thousand clones, 74% of them singletons; the top ten hold roughly a third. The chain couples TRBV6-5 to TRBJ2-7, with no clear D. This TCR came from a female patient aged 50 to 65 who received an allogeneic stem cell transplant from a related donor, was CMV-positive, and had no GVHD. Some T cells may originate from the graft donor. Sample: PBMCs, taken after allogeneic stem cell transplant with posttransplant cyclophosphamide. CDR3 sequence: CASISPVYEQYF. The CDR3 DNA follows: TGTGCCAGCATAAGTCCGGTCTACGAGCAGTACTTC.